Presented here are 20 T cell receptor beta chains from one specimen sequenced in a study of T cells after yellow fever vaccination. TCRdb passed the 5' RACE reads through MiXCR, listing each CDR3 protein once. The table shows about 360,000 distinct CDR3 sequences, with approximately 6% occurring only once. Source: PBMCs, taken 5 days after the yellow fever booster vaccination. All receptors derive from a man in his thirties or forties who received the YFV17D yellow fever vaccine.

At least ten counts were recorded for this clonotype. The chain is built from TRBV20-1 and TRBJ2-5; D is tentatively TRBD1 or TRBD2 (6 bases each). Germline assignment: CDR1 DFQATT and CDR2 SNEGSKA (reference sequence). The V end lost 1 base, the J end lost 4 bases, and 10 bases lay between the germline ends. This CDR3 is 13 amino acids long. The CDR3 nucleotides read TGCAGTGCTAGAGCCGGGGGCAGAGAGACCCAGTACTTC. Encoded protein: CSARAGGRETQYF.

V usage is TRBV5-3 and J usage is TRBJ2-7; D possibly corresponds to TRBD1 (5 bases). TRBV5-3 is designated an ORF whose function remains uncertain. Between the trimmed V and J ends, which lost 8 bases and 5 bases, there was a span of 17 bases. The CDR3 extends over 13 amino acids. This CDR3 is CARGLGLRNEQYF. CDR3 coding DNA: TGTGCCAGGGGCCTGGGGCTTAGAAACGAGCAGTACTTC.

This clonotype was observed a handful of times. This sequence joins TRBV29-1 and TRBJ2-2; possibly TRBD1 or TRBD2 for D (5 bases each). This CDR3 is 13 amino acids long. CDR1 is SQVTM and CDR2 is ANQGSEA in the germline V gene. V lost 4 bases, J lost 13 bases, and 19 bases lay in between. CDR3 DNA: TGCAGCGTTGTAATAGGGGACGATCGAGCGCTGTTTTTT. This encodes CSVVIGDDRALFF.

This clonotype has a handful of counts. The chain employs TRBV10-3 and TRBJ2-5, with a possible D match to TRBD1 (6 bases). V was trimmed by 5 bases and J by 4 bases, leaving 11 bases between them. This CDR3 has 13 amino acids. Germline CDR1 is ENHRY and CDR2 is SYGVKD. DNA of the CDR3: TGTGCCATCAGTCTACAGGGTGGAGAGACCCAGTACTTC. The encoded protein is CAISLQGGETQYF.

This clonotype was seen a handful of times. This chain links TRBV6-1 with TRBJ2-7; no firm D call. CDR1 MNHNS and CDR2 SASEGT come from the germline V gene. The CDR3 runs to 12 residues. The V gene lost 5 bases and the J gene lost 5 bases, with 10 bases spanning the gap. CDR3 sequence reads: CASSNGLDEQYF. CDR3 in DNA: TGTGCCAGCAGTAACGGGCTGGACGAGCAGTACTTC.

CDR3 DNA: TGTGCCAGCAGCTTAGGGTCAGGGATGGTCGGGCAGTACTTC. Encoded protein: CASSLGSGMVGQYF. The V gene is TRBV7-2, the J gene TRBJ2-7; D might be TRBD1 (5 bases). The germline V and J ends were trimmed by 1 base and 9 bases, with 16 bases remaining between them. Germline lookup yields CDR1 SGHTA and CDR2 FQGNSA. The CDR3 extends over 14 amino acids.

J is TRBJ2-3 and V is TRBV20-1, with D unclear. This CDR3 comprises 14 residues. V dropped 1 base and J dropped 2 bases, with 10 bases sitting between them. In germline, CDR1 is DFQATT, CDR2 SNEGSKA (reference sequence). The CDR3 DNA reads TGCAGTGCTAGAGCCAGCCGCTTCACAGATACGCAGTATTTT. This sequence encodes CSARASRFTDTQYF.

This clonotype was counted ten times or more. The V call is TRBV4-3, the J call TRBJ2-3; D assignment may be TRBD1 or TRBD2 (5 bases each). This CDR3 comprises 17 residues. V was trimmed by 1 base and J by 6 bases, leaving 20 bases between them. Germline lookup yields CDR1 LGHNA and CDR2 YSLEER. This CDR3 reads CASSQGHEGTMGDTQYF. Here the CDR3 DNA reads TGCGCCAGCAGCCAAGGTCACGAAGGGACGATGGGGGATACGCAGTATTTT.

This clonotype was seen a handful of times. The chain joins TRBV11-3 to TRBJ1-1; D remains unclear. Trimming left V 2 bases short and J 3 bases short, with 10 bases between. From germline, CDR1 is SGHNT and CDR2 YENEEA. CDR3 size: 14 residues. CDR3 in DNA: TGTGCCAGCAGCTTAAGATCCCGGGACACTGAAGCTTTCTTT. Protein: CASSLRSRDTEAFF.

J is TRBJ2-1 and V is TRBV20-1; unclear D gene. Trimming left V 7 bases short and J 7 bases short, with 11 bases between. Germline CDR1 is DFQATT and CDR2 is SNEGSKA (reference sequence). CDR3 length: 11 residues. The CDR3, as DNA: TGCAGTGTTGGTAGTTTAAATGAGCAGTTCTTC. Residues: CSVGSLNEQFF.

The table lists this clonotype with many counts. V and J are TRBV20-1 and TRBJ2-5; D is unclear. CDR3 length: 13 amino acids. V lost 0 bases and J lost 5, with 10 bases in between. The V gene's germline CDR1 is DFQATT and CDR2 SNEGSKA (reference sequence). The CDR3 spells CSARDGPSETQYF. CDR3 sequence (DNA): TGCAGTGCTAGAGATGGGCCCTCGGAGACCCAGTACTTC.

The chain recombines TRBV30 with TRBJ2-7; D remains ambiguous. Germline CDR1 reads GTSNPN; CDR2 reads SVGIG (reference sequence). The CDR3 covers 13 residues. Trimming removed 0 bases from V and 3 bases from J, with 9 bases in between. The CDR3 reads CAWSVGYDYEQYF. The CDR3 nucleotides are TGTGCCTGGAGTGTAGGGTACGACTACGAGCAGTACTTC.

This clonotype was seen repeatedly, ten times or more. The CDR3 reads CASSLGRDAYEQYF. The CDR3 nucleotides are TGTGCCAGCAGCTTAGGGCGAGATGCCTACGAGCAGTACTTC. The rearrangement links TRBV7-8 to TRBJ2-7, with D unresolved. V gave up 1 base and J gave up 2 bases, with 9 bases separating them. Germline lookup yields CDR1 SGHVS and CDR2 FQNEAQ. The CDR3 runs 14 residues.

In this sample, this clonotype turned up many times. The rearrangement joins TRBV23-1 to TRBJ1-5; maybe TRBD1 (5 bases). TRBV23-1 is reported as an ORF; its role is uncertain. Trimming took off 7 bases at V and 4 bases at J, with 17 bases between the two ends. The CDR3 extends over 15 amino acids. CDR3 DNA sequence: TGCGCCAGCAAAGACAGTCATAATCGGAATCAGCCCCAGCATTTT. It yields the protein CASKDSHNRNQPQHF.

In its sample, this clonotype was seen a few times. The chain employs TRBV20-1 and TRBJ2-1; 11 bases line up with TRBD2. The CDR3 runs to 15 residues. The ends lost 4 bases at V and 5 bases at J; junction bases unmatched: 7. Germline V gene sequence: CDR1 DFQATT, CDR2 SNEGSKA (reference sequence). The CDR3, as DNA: TGCAGTGCTATCCTGGGGACTAGCGGAGACAATGAGCAGTTCTTC. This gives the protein CSAILGTSGDNEQFF.

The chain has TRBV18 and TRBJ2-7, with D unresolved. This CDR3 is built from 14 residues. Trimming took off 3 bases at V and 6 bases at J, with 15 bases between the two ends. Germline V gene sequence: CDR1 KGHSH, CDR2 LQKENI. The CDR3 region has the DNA TGTGCCAGCTCACCGGGTGGGGTAAGTCCCGAGCAGTACTTC. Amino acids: CASSPGGVSPEQYF.

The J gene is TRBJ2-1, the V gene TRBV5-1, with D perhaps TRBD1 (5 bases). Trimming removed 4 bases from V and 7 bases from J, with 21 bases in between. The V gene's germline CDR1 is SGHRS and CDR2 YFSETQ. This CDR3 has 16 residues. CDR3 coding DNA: TGCGCCAGCAGCCTGGTTTCAGGGATCAATGAGAATGAGCAGTTCTTC. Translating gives CASSLVSGINENEQFF.

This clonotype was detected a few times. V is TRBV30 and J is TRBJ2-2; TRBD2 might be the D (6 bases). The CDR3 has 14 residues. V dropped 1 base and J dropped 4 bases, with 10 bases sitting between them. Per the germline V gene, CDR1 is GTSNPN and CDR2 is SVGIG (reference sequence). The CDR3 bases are TGTGCCTGGAGTGGGGGGGTCGGCACCGGGGAGCTGTTTTTT. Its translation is CAWSGGVGTGELFF.

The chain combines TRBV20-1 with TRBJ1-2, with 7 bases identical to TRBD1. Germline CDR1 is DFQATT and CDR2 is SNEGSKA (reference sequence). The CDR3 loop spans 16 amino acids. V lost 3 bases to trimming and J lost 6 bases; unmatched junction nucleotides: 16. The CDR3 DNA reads TGCAGTGCTAGGGGCCAAATTGGACAGGTGGAAAATGGCTACACCTTC. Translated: CSARGQIGQVENGYTF.

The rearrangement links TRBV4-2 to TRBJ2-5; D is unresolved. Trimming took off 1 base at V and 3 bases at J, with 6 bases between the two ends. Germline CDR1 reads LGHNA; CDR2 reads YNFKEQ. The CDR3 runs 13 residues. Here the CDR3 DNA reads TGTGCCAGCAGCCAAGCGAGCGAAGAGACCCAGTACTTC. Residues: CASSQASEETQYF.